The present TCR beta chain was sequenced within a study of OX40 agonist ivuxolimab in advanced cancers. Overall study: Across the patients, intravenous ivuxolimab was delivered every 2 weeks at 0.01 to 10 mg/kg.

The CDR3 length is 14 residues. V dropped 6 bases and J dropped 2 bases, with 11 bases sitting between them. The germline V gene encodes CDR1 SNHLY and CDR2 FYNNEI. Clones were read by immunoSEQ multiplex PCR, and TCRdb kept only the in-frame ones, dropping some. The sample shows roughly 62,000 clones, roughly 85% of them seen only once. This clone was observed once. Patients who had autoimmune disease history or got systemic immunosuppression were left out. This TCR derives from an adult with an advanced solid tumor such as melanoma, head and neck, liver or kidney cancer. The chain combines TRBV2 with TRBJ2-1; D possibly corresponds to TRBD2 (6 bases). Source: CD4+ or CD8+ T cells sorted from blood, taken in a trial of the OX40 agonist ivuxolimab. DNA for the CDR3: TGTGCCAGCAGGGAGCGGGTGGCCTACAATGAGCAGTTCTTC. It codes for CASRERVAYNEQFF.